The source of this T cell receptor (beta chain) is a study of post-analysis software for immune sequencing data. About the study: Recorded subtypes: relapsing-remitting, secondary progressive, progressive-relapsing; some patients unannotated.

As to this clonotype: What it binds is unknown.

cDNA libraries for TCR beta contained unique molecular identifiers. With about 0.85 to 10 million T cells as the source, approximately 450,000 cDNA molecules resulted. In TCRdb, the PCR reads were re-called with MiXCR into one record per CDR3 protein. The repertoire holds around 500,000 distinct CDR3 sequences, with around 31% as singletons. CDR1 and CDR2 from the germline V gene are SGHTA and FQGNSA. After removal of 4 bases from V and 9 bases from J, the junction contained 5 bases not matched to a gene. The CDR3 consists of 15 residues. Whole-study results and caveats: Patients carried roughly 5 TRBV segments more frequently than controls did, and TRBV5-6, TRBV5-1 and TRBV20-1 were among them. F measure grouped same-batch samples tightly together. Controls showed significantly higher normalized Chao1 diversity than did multiple sclerosis patients.

J is TRBJ2-1 and V is TRBV7-2, with 14 bases fitting TRBD2. The specimen was blood. The origin of this receptor is a girl younger than 18 with multiple sclerosis. The CDR3 region is CASSWGLAGAGEQFF. The CDR3 nucleotides are TGTGCCAGCAGCTGGGGACTAGCGGGGGCTGGTGAGCAGTTCTTC.